Listed below are T cell receptor beta chains from one sample, sequenced in a study of blood T cell repertoires in COVID-19. Clones were sequenced by immunoSEQ multiplex PCR, and TCRdb holds only the in-frame ones, with some missing. The table has fewer than 350,000 clones, approximately 86% seen once. Sequencing used peripheral blood. All receptors come from a woman aged 25 to 39 who had recovered from COVID-19. Both conserved end residues are part of each CDR3. D genes are given only for firm matches. Size is omitted from some rows. Given values are once, few, many or a class for expanded clones.

v_gene,abundance,j_gene,d_gene,CDR3aa
TRBV10-1,once,TRBJ2-5,.,CASSESKGRGPQETQYF
TRBV4-1,once,TRBJ2-2,.,CASSQNIAGELFF
TRBV19,.,TRBJ1-1,TRBD1,CASSITTGTFTEAFF
TRBV19,.,TRBJ2-3,.,CASSQRRLVADTQYF
TRBV5-4,.,TRBJ2-7,TRBD2,CASSLPGLAGVGEQYF
TRBV21-1,.,TRBJ1-1,.,CASSSLKAPGHLNTEAFF
TRBV19,.,TRBJ1-4,TRBD1,CASSQGANEKLFF
TRBV9,.,TRBJ2-2,.,CASSTLSGPNTGELFF
TRBV28,.,TRBJ2-5,.,CASSLFGLQETQYF
TRBV5-4,.,TRBJ1-2,TRBD1,CASSGGQGRYGYTF
TRBV11-2,once,TRBJ2-1,.,CASSLGLYNEQFF
TRBV2,.,TRBJ1-1,.,CASSEQGSNTEAFF
TRBV24-1,.,TRBJ2-1,.,CATSPPHGSYNEQFF
TRBV6-5,once,TRBJ2-7,TRBD1,CASSTGTGTYEQYF
TRBV27,.,TRBJ1-2,.,CASSWNRINGYTF
TRBV7-2,.,TRBJ1-2,TRBD1,CASSTRQGAGGGYTF
TRBV2,.,TRBJ2-7,TRBD1,CASREQGADEQYF
TRBV28,.,TRBJ1-2,TRBD1,CASSLSQGARGYTF
TRBV10-3,.,TRBJ2-3,.,CAISSEESRGVPTDTQYF
TRBV7-6,.,TRBJ1-2,TRBD1,CASSPTQGDYGYTF
TRBV7-3,.,TRBJ2-2,TRBD2,CASSSQVESGGKSGELFF
TRBV5-1,.,TRBJ1-1,TRBD1,CASSKTGGNTEAFF
TRBV30,.,TRBJ1-1,TRBD1,CAWSDTSRGQGNTEAFF
TRBV5-1,.,TRBJ2-7,TRBD1,CASSPGGGQGHYEQYF
TRBV29-1,.,TRBJ2-3,.,CSVEGGREAGDKYF